The sequence of this T cell receptor beta chain was determined in a study of blood T cell repertoires in COVID-19. Background on the study: The United States, Italy and Spain were the sources of the acute and convalescent COVID-19 samples. In each case, the material was cDNA or gDNA derived from T cells, B-cell-depleted T cells, or PBMCs.

Seattle patients were enrolled during active infection and followed longitudinally. Original data processing: Amplification from reference gene primers served as the basis for estimated nucleated cell counts. Clones were sequenced by immunoSEQ multiplex PCR, and TCRdb holds only the in-frame ones, with some missing. From that table come the V and J calls and clone size; the DNA was used to work out D and trimming. The sample yields 150,000 to 200,000 clones, less than 90% seen once. The V end was cut by 3 bases, the J end by 6 bases, with 13 bases between. Germline CDR1 is SGHRS and CDR2 is YFSETQ. This CDR3 is built from 15 residues.

The sequence derives from a woman in her 70s with COVID-19, enrolled during active disease. The V call is TRBV5-1, the J call TRBJ1-6; the D gene is possibly TRBD1 (6 bases). The sample was peripheral blood. The CDR3 DNA sequence: TGCGCCAGCAGCTGGAACAGGGATTCTAATTCACCCCTCCACTTT. This translates into CASSWNRDSNSPLHF.